One and the same sample provided the 7 T cell receptor beta chains below, sequenced in a study of blood T cell repertoires in COVID-19. Produced via immunoSEQ multiplex PCR; TCRdb's table is partial and in-frame only. The profile shows fewer than 250,000 clones, 89% of them singletons. Sequenced: PBMCs or T cells enriched from blood (not recorded which). The receptors come from a woman under 30 who had recovered from COVID-19.

The J gene is TRBJ1-2, the V gene TRBV10-2, with 11 bases that match TRBD1. Unmatched junction bases numbered 3, after V lost 6 bases and J lost 6 bases. Germline loops: CDR1 WSHSY, CDR2 SAAADI. The CDR3 loop spans 13 amino acids. The DNA of the CDR3 is TGCGCCAGCAGAAGGACAGGGGGCGATGGCTACACCTTC. Its protein product is CASRRTGGDGYTF.

The chain employs TRBV2 and TRBJ1-6; D is undetermined. The V end was cut by 8 bases, the J end by 5 bases, with 7 bases between. Germline V gene data show CDR1 as SNHLY and CDR2 as FYNNEI. This CDR3 is 12 amino acids long. For the CDR3, the DNA is TGTGCCAGCCTATTAAATAATTCACCCCTCCACTTT. As protein: CASLLNNSPLHF.

V is TRBV6-5 and J is TRBJ2-2, with D unresolved. Germline assignment: CDR1 MNHEY and CDR2 SVGAGI. V lost 10 bases, J lost 1 base, and 16 bases lay in between. This CDR3 has 15 residues. The CDR3 nucleotides read TGTGCCACCGTCGTCACACAGCTGAACACCGGGGAGCTGTTTTTT. Protein product: CATVVTQLNTGELFF.

This clone was seen only once. The rearrangement links TRBV19 to TRBJ2-5, with TRBD2 as a possible D gene (5 bases). The CDR3 is 17 residues long. The germline V gene has CDR1 LNHDA and CDR2 SQIVND (reference sequence). V was shortened by 8 bases and J by 0 bases, with 22 bases between the two germline ends. Here the CDR3 DNA reads TGTGCCAGTTGGACTCCCGGAGTGGGTTGGTACCAAGAGACCCAGTACTTC. Protein: CASWTPGVGWYQETQYF.

This chain links TRBV30 with TRBJ2-1; 7 bases map to TRBD1. The junction had 10 bases not matched to a gene; V was cut back by 5 bases and J by 9 bases. Germline V CDR1 and CDR2: GTSNPN, SVGIG (reference sequence). The CDR3 is made up of 13 amino acids. The CDR3 reads CAWRNRGFFEQFF. CDR3 nucleotide sequence: TGTGCCTGGCGAAACAGGGGATTTTTTGAGCAGTTCTTC.

The chain uses TRBV5-1 and TRBJ2-7; TRBD1 matches at 9 bases. CDR3 length: 15 residues. V trimming: 4 bases; J trimming: 3 bases; junction bases outside the gene matches: 8. Germline V lookup: CDR1 SGHRS, CDR2 YFSETQ. CDR3 in amino acids: CASSTGQGQYYEQYF. CDR3 nucleotides: TGCGCCAGCAGCACCGGACAGGGGCAGTACTACGAGCAGTACTTC.

The genes are TRBV2 and TRBJ2-5; 7 bases fit TRBD2. The CDR3 runs to 15 residues. V lost 6 bases, J lost 2 bases, and 9 bases stayed unmatched. Germline V gives CDR1 SNHLY, CDR2 FYNNEI. CDR3 sequence: CASRGGSWAQETQYF. DNA of the CDR3: TGTGCCAGCAGGGGGGGGAGTTGGGCACAAGAGACCCAGTACTTC. The full variable domain, rest sourced from reference TRBV2 and TRBJ2-5, is EPEVTQTPSHQVTQMGQEVILRCVPISNHLYFYWYRQILGQKVEFLVSFYNNEISEKSEIFDDQFSVERPDGSNFTLKIRSTKLEDSAMYFCASRGGSWAQETQYFGPGTRLLVL.